Sequencing of this T cell receptor beta chain was carried out in a study of response to subunit inactivated influenza vaccine. General study findings and limits: Researchers suggested that each seasonal influenza vaccination recruits few new T cells.

Via MiXCR, TCRdb re-called the RT-PCR reads, giving one row per CDR3 protein. The repertoire consists of about 580,000 distinct CDR3 sequences, with less than 15% occurring once and the leading ten covering 11%. Concerning this clonotype: The antigen is undetermined.

The CDR3 contains 13 residues. With 6 bases clipped from V and 3 bases from J, the junction kept 5 bases outside the gene matches. Germline CDR1 and CDR2: DFQATT and SNEGSKA (reference sequence). The TCR was taken from a man aged 50 or older who received an inactivated influenza vaccine. This material consisted of PBMCs from blood, taken less than 13 days after vaccination. The rearrangement links TRBV20-1 to TRBJ2-7, with 10 bases lining up with TRBD2. In DNA, the CDR3 is TGCAGTGCCCGAGCGGGAGGGATCTACGAGCAGTACTTC. Translation: CSARAGGIYEQYF.